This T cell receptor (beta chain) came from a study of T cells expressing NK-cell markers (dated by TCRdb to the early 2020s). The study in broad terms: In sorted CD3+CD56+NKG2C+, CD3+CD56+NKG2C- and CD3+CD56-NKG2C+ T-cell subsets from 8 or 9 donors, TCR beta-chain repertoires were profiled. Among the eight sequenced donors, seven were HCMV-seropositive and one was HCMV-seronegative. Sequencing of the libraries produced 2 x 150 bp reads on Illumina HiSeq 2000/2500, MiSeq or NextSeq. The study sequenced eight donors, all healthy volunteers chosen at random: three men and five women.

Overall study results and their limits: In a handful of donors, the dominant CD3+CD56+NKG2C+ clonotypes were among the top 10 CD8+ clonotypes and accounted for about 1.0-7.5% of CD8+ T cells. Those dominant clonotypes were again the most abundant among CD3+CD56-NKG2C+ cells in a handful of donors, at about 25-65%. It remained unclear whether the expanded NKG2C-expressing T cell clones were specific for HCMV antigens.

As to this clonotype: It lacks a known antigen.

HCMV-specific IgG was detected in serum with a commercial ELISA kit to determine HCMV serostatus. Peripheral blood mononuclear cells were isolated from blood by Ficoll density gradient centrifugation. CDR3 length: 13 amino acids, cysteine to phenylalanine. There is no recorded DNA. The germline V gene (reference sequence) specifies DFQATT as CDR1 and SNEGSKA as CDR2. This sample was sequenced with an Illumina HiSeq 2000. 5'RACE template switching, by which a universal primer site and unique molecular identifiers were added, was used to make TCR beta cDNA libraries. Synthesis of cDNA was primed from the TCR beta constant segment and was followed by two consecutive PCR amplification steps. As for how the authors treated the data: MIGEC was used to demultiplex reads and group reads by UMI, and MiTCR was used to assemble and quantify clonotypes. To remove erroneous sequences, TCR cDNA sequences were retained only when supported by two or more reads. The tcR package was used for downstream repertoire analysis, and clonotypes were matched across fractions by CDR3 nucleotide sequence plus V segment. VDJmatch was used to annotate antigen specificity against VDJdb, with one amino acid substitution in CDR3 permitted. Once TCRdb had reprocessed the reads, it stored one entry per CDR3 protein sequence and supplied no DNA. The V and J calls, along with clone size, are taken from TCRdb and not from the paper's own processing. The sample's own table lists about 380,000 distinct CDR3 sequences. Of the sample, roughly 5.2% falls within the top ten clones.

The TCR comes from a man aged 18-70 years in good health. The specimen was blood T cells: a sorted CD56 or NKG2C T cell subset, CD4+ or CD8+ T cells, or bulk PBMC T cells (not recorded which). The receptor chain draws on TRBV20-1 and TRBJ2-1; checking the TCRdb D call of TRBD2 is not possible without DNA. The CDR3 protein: CSVSPRIYNEQFF.